The source of this TCR beta chain is a study of vaccination and CD4 T cells after COVID-19. This clonotype has just a few counts. Its specificity is unknown. Cultured CD4+ T cell DNA was sequenced using the Oncomine TCR Beta short-read assay. CD4+ T cells were cultured, and genomic DNA was extracted from them. Each CDR3 protein is one row after TCRdb ran MiXCR on the PCR reads. The table lists 9,000 to 13,000 distinct CDR3 sequences, roughly 28% of them singletons. This CDR3 contains 14 residues. V lost 4 bases to trimming and J lost 9 bases, with 16 bases between them. As to treatment: roughly ten-day PBMC culture with coronavirus spike peptide pools or control peptides (ViraFEST assay). CD4+ T-cell collection from the unexposed donor predated the COVID-19 pandemic (2011-2018). Via ViraFEST, peptide pools expanded antigen-specific T cells before TCR sequencing.

The sequence was collected from a human donor in good health. The gene calls are TRBV23-1 and TRBJ1-5; tentative D call: TRBD1 (6 bases). TRBV23-1 is identified as an open reading frame with a role that is uncertain. Sequencing was done on a sample of CD4+ T cells from blood, cultured in vitro. The chain's CDR3 is CASSRSGARGPQHF. The CDR3 region has the DNA TGCGCCAGCAGTCGGTCGGGGGCCCGGGGGCCCCAGCATTTT.